The 5 T cell receptor beta chains presented below share a single source sample, sequenced in a study of T cells after yellow fever vaccination. Each CDR3 protein is one row after TCRdb ran MiXCR on the 5' RACE reads. The data show 300,000 to 450,000 distinct CDR3 sequences, with 8% to 9.5% seen just once and 17% held by the top ten. The sample in question was PBMCs, obtained about 49 days after the first yellow fever vaccination. These receptors were collected from a man aged 18 to 35 who received the YFV17D yellow fever vaccine.

This sequence joins TRBV7-6 and TRBJ2-1; 9 nucleotides align to TRBD2. CDR1 is SGHVS, CDR2 FNYEAQ, per germline. This CDR3 is 14 amino acids long. After removal of 5 bases from V and 4 bases from J, the junction contained 3 bases not matched to a gene. The CDR3 reads CASSPAGGYNEQFF. The CDR3, as DNA: TGTGCCAGCAGCCCAGCGGGGGGATACAATGAGCAGTTCTTC. The variable domain in full, with the rest retrieved from reference TRBV7-6 and TRBJ2-1, is GAGVSQSPRYKVTKRGQDVALRCDPISGHVSLYWYRQALGQGPEFLTYFNYEAQQDKSGLPNDRFSAERPEGSISTLTIQRTEQRDSAMYRCASSPAGGYNEQFFGPGTRLTVL.

This clonotype has only a few counts. V gene TRBV20-1 combines with J gene TRBJ1-2; 9 nucleotides agree with TRBD1. Per germline, CDR1 DFQATT and CDR2 SNEGSKA (reference sequence). Trimming at V came to 3 bases and at J to 6 bases, leaving 11 bases not matched to a gene. This CDR3 has 15 amino acids. CDR3 amino acids: CSARVPGQGTHGYTF. CDR3 DNA: TGCAGTGCTAGGGTCCCAGGACAGGGGACCCATGGCTACACCTTC.

The chain has TRBV5-1 and TRBJ2-5, with 7 bases aligning to TRBD2. This CDR3 has 15 residues. Per germline, CDR1 SGHRS and CDR2 YFSETQ. The V and J ends lost 3 bases and 4 bases, in that order; junction bases with no gene match: 9. CDR3 loop: CASSSLGLIRETQYF. In nucleotides, the CDR3 is TGCGCCAGCAGCTCGCTGGGACTAATCCGAGAGACCCAGTACTTC.

This chain uses TRBV12-3 or TRBV12-4 with TRBJ1-5, with TRBD1 as a possible D gene (5 bases). Trimming removed 2 bases from V and 7 bases from J, with 18 bases in between. This CDR3 comprises 16 residues. The CDR3 sequence is CASSLRTQGRGQPQHF. CDR3 in DNA: TGTGCCAGCAGTTTAAGGACCCAGGGACGGGGGCAGCCCCAGCATTTT.

This clonotype was recorded at least ten times. The V and J genes are TRBV7-2 and TRBJ2-3; 9 nucleotides align to TRBD2. After removal of 4 bases from V and 8 bases from J, the junction contained 7 bases not matched to a gene. From germline, CDR1 is SGHTA and CDR2 FQGNSA. CDR3 size: 14 residues. The CDR3 spells CASSSERGVRTQYF. The CDR3 DNA reads TGTGCCAGCAGCTCTGAGCGGGGGGTCCGTACGCAGTATTTT.